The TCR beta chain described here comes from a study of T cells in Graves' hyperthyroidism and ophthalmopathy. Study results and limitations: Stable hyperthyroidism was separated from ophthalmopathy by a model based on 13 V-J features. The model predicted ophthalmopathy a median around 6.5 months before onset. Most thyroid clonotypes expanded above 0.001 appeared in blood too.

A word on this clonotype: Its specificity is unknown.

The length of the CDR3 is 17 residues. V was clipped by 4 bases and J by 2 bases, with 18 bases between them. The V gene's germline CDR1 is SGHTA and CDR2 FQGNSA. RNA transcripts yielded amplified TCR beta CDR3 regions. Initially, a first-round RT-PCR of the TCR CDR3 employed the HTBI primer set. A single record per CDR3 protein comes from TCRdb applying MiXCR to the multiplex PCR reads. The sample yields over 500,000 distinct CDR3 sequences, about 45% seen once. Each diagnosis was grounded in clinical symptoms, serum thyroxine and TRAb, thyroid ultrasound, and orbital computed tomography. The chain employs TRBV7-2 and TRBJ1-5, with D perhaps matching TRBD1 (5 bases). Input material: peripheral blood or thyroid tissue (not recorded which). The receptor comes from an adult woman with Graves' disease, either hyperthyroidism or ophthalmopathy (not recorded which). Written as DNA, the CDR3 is TGTGCCAGCAGCTCAGGACATGGAGGTCTTGGCAATCAGCCCCAGCATTTT. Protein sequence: CASSSGHGGLGNQPQHF.